These 20 T cell receptor beta chains originate from one sample sequenced in a study of cytomegalovirus exposure and HLA in healthy donors. This table comes from immunoSEQ multiplex PCR, and its TCRdb copy is limited to in-frame clones, with some not included. The data show roughly 45,000 clones, 94% seen once. Sequencing used PBMCs. All receptors come from a woman aged 18-35 years in good health and CMV-seropositive.

This chain connects TRBV6-4 to TRBJ2-5; D might be TRBD2 (5 bases). CDR1 and CDR2 (germline): MRHNA, SNTAGT. This CDR3 has 15 amino acids. V lost 6 bases and J lost 5, with 19 bases in between. The CDR3 protein is CASSALHGRGETQYF. The CDR3 nucleotides read TGTGCCAGCAGCGCCCTACATGGGCGCGGGGAGACCCAGTACTTC.

This chain joins TRBV11-2 and TRBJ1-3; no clear D. The CDR3 spans 15 residues. V was pared by 1 base and J by 2 bases, with 9 bases between. Germline V gene lookup returns CDR1 SGHAT and CDR2 FQNNGV. CDR3 nucleotide sequence: TGTGCCAGCAGCTTAGTTGGTGAGGCTGGAAACACCATATATTTT. Protein product: CASSLVGEAGNTIYF.

The chain employs TRBV15 and TRBJ2-1; 7 nucleotides agree with TRBD1. Germline CDR1 reads LNHNV; CDR2 reads YYDKDF (reference sequence). The CDR3 is 12 residues long. V lost 4 bases and J lost 14; bases outside the gene matches: 8. CDR3 nucleotides: TGTGCCACCAGCACACTTGGACAGGAGGAGTTCTTC. Translation: CATSTLGQEEFF.

The rearrangement links TRBV28 to TRBJ2-7; 8 nucleotides agree with TRBD1. This CDR3 is 14 amino acids long. The V segment lost 1 base and the J segment 4 bases; nucleotides outside the gene matches: 3. Germline assignment: CDR1 MDHEN and CDR2 SYDVKM. The CDR3 here is CASSLSRGLYEQYF. In DNA form, the CDR3 reads TGTGCCAGCAGTTTATCCAGGGGGCTATACGAGCAGTACTTC. Using reference TRBV28 and TRBJ2-7 for the parts outside the CDR3, the full variable domain is DVKVTQSSRYLVKRTGEKVFLECVQDMDHENMFWYRQDPGLGLRLIYFSYDVKMKEKGDIPEGYSVSREKKERFSLILESASTNQTSMYLCASSLSRGLYEQYFGPGTRLTVT.

J is TRBJ1-1 and V is TRBV28; D is unclear. The CDR3 has 14 residues. Germline values: CDR1 MDHEN, CDR2 SYDVKM. The V gene lost 2 bases and the J gene lost 1 base, with 8 bases spanning the gap. The CDR3, as DNA: TGTGCCAGCAGTTTAGTTCTTTCGAACACTGAAGCTTTCTTT. Amino acid sequence: CASSLVLSNTEAFF.

Turning to this clone: The junction does not match germline at one end; this may be a read error. This rearrangement joins TRBV19 to TRBJ2-7, with D tentatively TRBD1 (5 bases). This CDR3 has 13 amino acids. The germline gives CDR1 LNHDA, CDR2 SQIVND (reference sequence). The CDR3: CASSLDSTYEQYF. CDR3 nucleotides: TGTGCCAGTAGTCTAGACAGTACCTACGAGCAGTACTTC.

This chain links TRBV28 with TRBJ1-5, with TRBD1 as a possible D gene (5 bases). Deletions cut 1 base from V and 5 bases from J, with 9 bases between. The CDR3 runs to 14 residues. Germline V gene data show CDR1 as MDHEN and CDR2 as SYDVKM. The CDR3 here is CASSLFRGDQPQHF. The DNA of the CDR3 is TGTGCCAGCAGTTTATTTAGGGGCGATCAGCCCCAGCATTTT.

The count of this clone is one. The gene calls are TRBV6-1 and TRBJ2-7; 12 bases line up with TRBD2. The CDR3 has 16 amino acids. Germline CDR1 MNHNS, CDR2 SASEGT. The J segment lost 4 bases and the V segment lost 3 bases, leaving 7 bases of the junction unmatched. CDR3 sequence: CASSDLPSGRGYEQYF. DNA of the CDR3: TGTGCCAGCAGTGACCTTCCTAGCGGGAGGGGATACGAGCAGTACTTC.

V is TRBV6-1 and J is TRBJ2-7; TRBD1 is a possible D gene (5 bases). Germline V CDR1 and CDR2: MNHNS, SASEGT. CDR3 size: 14 residues. Deletions cut 6 bases from V and 4 bases from J, with 16 bases between. CDR3 in amino acids: CASRVLHGAYEQYF. The CDR3, as DNA: TGTGCCAGCAGGGTCCTCCATGGGGCTTACGAGCAGTACTTC.

This chain links TRBV25-1 with TRBJ2-1, with a possible D match to TRBD1 (6 bases). The germline V and J ends were trimmed by 4 bases and 8 bases, with 12 bases remaining between them. Looked up from germline, CDR1 is MGHDK and CDR2 is SYGVNS. The CDR3 spans 13 residues. The CDR3 loop reads CASSGRGPHEQFF. DNA of the CDR3: TGTGCCAGCAGTGGCAGGGGTCCTCATGAGCAGTTCTTC.

Only one count was recorded for this clone. This chain uses TRBV5-5 with TRBJ2-2; maybe TRBD1 (5 bases). V was shortened by 0 bases and J by 1 base, with 10 bases between the two germline ends. The germline CDR1 and CDR2 sequences are SGHKS and YYEKEE (reference sequence). The CDR3 is 16 residues long. The DNA of the CDR3 is TGTGCCAGCAGCTTGGAAGCAGGGAAGAACACCGGGGAGCTGTTTTTT. Translation: CASSLEAGKNTGELFF.

This chain links TRBV7-3 with TRBJ2-2; 9 bases fit TRBD1. Looked up from germline, CDR1 is SGHTA and CDR2 is FQGTGA. V trimming: 6 bases; J trimming: 5 bases; junction bases outside the gene matches: 7. The CDR3 spans 15 residues. CDR3 sequence reads: CASRQQGAGTGELFF. CDR3 bases: TGTGCCAGCAGGCAACAGGGGGCAGGGACCGGGGAGCTGTTTTTT.

V gene TRBV29-1 combines with J gene TRBJ1-1; TRBD1 might be the D (6 bases). Germline loops: CDR1 SQVTM, CDR2 ANQGSEA. Trimming stripped 6 bases from V and 3 bases from J, with 14 bases between. This CDR3 spans 13 amino acids. The CDR3 reads CSVAYRAYTEAFF. The CDR3 DNA is TGCAGCGTCGCCTACAGGGCCTACACTGAAGCTTTCTTT.

The rearrangement links TRBV30 to TRBJ2-7, with 7 bases matching TRBD1. This CDR3 spans 13 amino acids. V dropped 1 base and J dropped 4; count of bases not matched to a gene: 4. Germline-derived CDR1 and CDR2 are GTSNPN and SVGIG (reference sequence). The CDR3 DNA follows: TGTGCCTGGAGTGATACAGGGGTATACGAGCAGTACTTC. This encodes CAWSDTGVYEQYF.

The rearrangement uses TRBV7-8 and TRBJ2-1; D call uncertain. CDR3 length equals 16 residues. Per the germline V gene, CDR1 is SGHVS and CDR2 is FQNEAQ. Trimming removed 3 bases at V and 0 bases at J, with 12 bases between. The DNA for the CDR3 is TGTGCCAGCAGCTTGGTCCGGTCGAGCTCCTACAATGAGCAGTTCTTC. Its protein product is CASSLVRSSSYNEQFF.

The chain employs TRBV29-1 and TRBJ2-5, with 9 bases identical to TRBD2. The CDR3 spans 15 residues. The V segment lost 3 bases and the J segment 5 bases; nucleotides outside the gene matches: 10. Germline loops: CDR1 SQVTM, CDR2 ANQGSEA. Written as DNA, the CDR3 is TGCAGCGTTGAGAGTGTAGGCGGGAGGGCCGAGACCCAGTACTTC. Amino acid sequence: CSVESVGGRAETQYF.

V and J are TRBV11-1 and TRBJ2-3; a possible D gene is TRBD2 (6 bases). Germline V gene sequence: CDR1 SGHAT, CDR2 FQDESV (reference sequence). V dropped 1 base and J dropped 4 bases, with 12 bases sitting between them. The length of the CDR3 is 15 residues. The DNA for the CDR3 is TGTGCCAGCAGCTTAGTGGAGGGAGAATCAGATACGCAGTATTTT. This translates into CASSLVEGESDTQYF. Full variable domain (outside the CDR3, taken from reference TRBV11-1 and TRBJ2-3): EAEVAQSPRYKITEKSQAVAFWCDPISGHATLYWYRQILGQGPELLVQFQDESVVDDSQLPKDRFSAERLKGVDSTLKIQPAELGDSAMYLCASSLVEGESDTQYFGPGTRLTVL.

The CDR3 sequence: CASSEGGADTQYF. The CDR3 DNA is TGCGCCAGCAGTGAAGGGGGCGCAGATACGCAGTATTTT. The chain is built from TRBV10-1 and TRBJ2-3, with 7 bases identical to TRBD1. V shed 3 bases and J 4 bases; nucleotides not matched to a gene: 1. This CDR3 has 13 residues. Germline lookup yields CDR1 WNHNN and CDR2 SYGVQD (reference sequence).

The V call is TRBV9, the J call TRBJ2-1; a weak D match, TRBD2 (7 bases). V was shortened by 0 bases and J by 8 bases, with 12 bases between the two germline ends. Germline CDR1 is SGDLS and CDR2 is YYNGEE. CDR3 length: 14 amino acids. The CDR3 DNA reads as TGTGCCAGCAGCGTAGCGGGGGGCCGGGATGAGCAGTTCTTC. Translating gives CASSVAGGRDEQFF.

V gene TRBV28 combines with J gene TRBJ2-1; 10 bases are shared with TRBD2. Germline lookup yields CDR1 MDHEN and CDR2 SYDVKM. CDR3 size: 15 residues. V gave up 4 bases and J gave up 10 bases; unmatched junction bases: 10. The CDR3 loop is CASSSPFTSGNEQFF. Here the CDR3 DNA reads TGTGCCAGCAGTTCTCCTTTTACTAGCGGGAACGAGCAGTTCTTC.